This entry lists 31 T cell receptor beta chains sequenced from one sample in a study of blood T cell repertoires in COVID-19. This table comes from immunoSEQ multiplex PCR, and its TCRdb copy is limited to in-frame clones, with some not included. This sample has over 150,000 clones, with around 84% found just once. The material sequenced was peripheral blood. The receptors here all came from a man aged 35 to 55 with active or convalescent COVID-19.

This chain links TRBV6-6 with TRBJ2-3; D might be TRBD1 (5 bases). Germline lookup yields CDR1 MNHNY and CDR2 SVGAGI (reference sequence). This CDR3 region has 14 residues. V was clipped by 10 bases and J by 2 bases, with 16 bases between them. CDR3 sequence (DNA): TGTGCCACCACTTCCAGGGTCCCCACAGATACGCAGTATTTT. This codes for CATTSRVPTDTQYF.

This chain joins TRBV5-1 and TRBJ1-3, with D hard to call. Per germline, CDR1 SGHRS and CDR2 YFSETQ. Trimming took off 1 base at V and 2 bases at J, with 10 bases between the two ends. The CDR3 length is 15 residues. The CDR3: CASSLSRETGNTIYF. In DNA, the CDR3 is TGCGCCAGCAGCTTGTCTCGGGAGACTGGAAACACCATATATTTT.

The chain carries TRBV6-5 and TRBJ1-6, with TRBD1 matching 8 bases. Germline V CDR1 and CDR2: MNHEY, SVGAGI. V dropped 6 bases and J dropped 8; count of bases not matched to a gene: 6. The CDR3 sequence is 14 residues long. The CDR3: CASRTGQGHSPLHF. Written as DNA, the CDR3 is TGTGCCAGCAGAACTGGACAGGGTCATTCACCCCTCCACTTT.

The chain combines TRBV24-1 with TRBJ2-3, with D possibly matching TRBD1 (5 bases). V gave up 6 bases and J gave up 11 bases, with 11 bases separating them. Germline CDR1 KGHDR, CDR2 SFDVKD. The CDR3 length is 11 residues. This chain's CDR3 is CATSPAGKQYF. DNA of the CDR3: TGTGCCACCAGTCCGGCAGGGAAGCAGTATTTT.

V and J are TRBV2 and TRBJ2-3; 12 positions match TRBD2. Germline CDR1 is SNHLY and CDR2 is FYNNEI. The junction had 4 bases not matched to a gene; V was cut back by 6 bases and J by 6 bases. The CDR3 is 14 amino acids. The CDR3 DNA is TGTGCCAGCAGCCTAGCGGGGGGGCCGGATACGCAGTATTTT. Residues: CASSLAGGPDTQYF.

The V and J genes are TRBV2 and TRBJ1-5; a possible D gene is TRBD1 (5 bases). Trimming left V 5 bases short and J 3 bases short, with 8 bases between. The CDR3 is 13 amino acids. CDR1 is SNHLY and CDR2 is FYNNEI in the germline V gene. The CDR3 DNA follows: TGTGCCAGCAGTCTCAGGGCCAATCAGCCCCAGCATTTT. Protein: CASSLRANQPQHF.

The chain carries TRBV30 and TRBJ2-4, with D possibly TRBD2 on 5 matching bases. Between the trimmed V and J ends, which lost 0 bases and 9 bases, there was a span of 12 bases. Germline CDR1 and CDR2: GTSNPN and SVGIG (reference sequence). This CDR3 comprises 13 residues. The CDR3 reads CAWSVGGSSIQYF. In DNA form, the CDR3 reads TGTGCCTGGAGTGTCGGAGGTAGTAGCATTCAGTACTTC. The variable domain in full, with the rest retrieved from reference TRBV30 and TRBJ2-4, is SQTIHQWPATLVQPVGSPLSLECTVEGTSNPNLYWYRQAAGRGLQLLFYSVGIGQISSEVPQNLSASRPQDRQFILSSKKLLLSDSGFYLCAWSVGGSSIQYFGAGTRLSVL.

V and J are TRBV28 and TRBJ2-5; the D gene is possibly TRBD2 (6 bases). Deletions cut 2 bases from V and 1 base from J, with 8 bases between. The V gene's germline CDR1 is MDHEN and CDR2 SYDVKM. CDR3 length: 14 amino acids. This CDR3 is CASSLGGSQETQYF. The CDR3 coding sequence is TGTGCCAGCAGTTTAGGAGGGTCCCAAGAGACCCAGTACTTC.

The chain combines TRBV7-2 with TRBJ2-2; 10 bases match TRBD1. This CDR3 comprises 16 residues. CDR1 and CDR2 from the germline V gene are SGHTA and FQGNSA. V shed 4 bases, J shed 2 bases, and the junction held 4 bases outside the gene matches. The CDR3 bases are TGTGCCAGCAGCTCCCGACAGGGGGCCAACACCGGGGAGCTGTTTTTT. This encodes CASSSRQGANTGELFF.

The J gene is TRBJ1-5, the V gene TRBV4-1, with D possibly matching TRBD1 (5 bases). The CDR3 spans 18 residues. Germline V gene lookup returns CDR1 MGHRA and CDR2 YSYEKL. Trimming pared 0 bases from V and 3 bases from J, leaving 18 bases between. Here the CDR3 reads CASSQEAARRGYNQPQHF. The CDR3 nucleotides read TGCGCCAGCAGCCAAGAGGCGGCGCGAAGGGGCTACAATCAGCCCCAGCATTTT.

CDR3 nucleotide sequence: TGTGCCAGCAGGTCCGGGGAAACCACTGAAGCTTTCTTT. The encoded protein is CASRSGETTEAFF. V usage is TRBV27 and J usage is TRBJ1-1; no reliable D call. V was trimmed by 6 bases and J by 4 bases, leaving 12 bases between them. Germline V gene sequence: CDR1 MNHEY, CDR2 SMNVEV (reference sequence). CDR3 size: 13 residues.

CDR3 DNA: TGCAGCGCTCGACAGGGCGAGCAGTACTTC. Translating it yields CSARQGEQYF. The rearrangement joins TRBV29-1 to TRBJ2-7; TRBD1 matches 7 bases. Germline values: CDR1 SQVTM, CDR2 ANQGSEA. This CDR3 spans 10 amino acids. With V trimmed by 7 bases and J by 6 bases, 3 bases remained unmatched.

The sample holds a few counts of this clone. J is TRBJ1-6 and V is TRBV7-6; D gene uncertain. CDR1 and CDR2 (germline): SGHVS, FNYEAQ. The CDR3 spans 17 residues. V was pared by 1 base and J by 0 bases, with 10 bases between. CDR3 sequence: CASSLGVHSSYNSPLHF. The DNA for the CDR3 is TGTGCCAGCAGCTTAGGGGTTCACAGCTCCTATAATTCACCCCTCCACTTT.

This rearrangement joins TRBV9 to TRBJ1-4, with D unclear. V gave up 1 base and J gave up 0 bases, with 7 bases separating them. Germline V gene data show CDR1 as SGDLS and CDR2 as YYNGEE. This CDR3 region has 15 residues. CDR3 region: CASSVTPATNEKLFF. CDR3 nucleotides: TGTGCCAGCAGCGTAACTCCTGCAACTAATGAAAAACTGTTTTTT.

The chain joins TRBV29-1 to TRBJ2-3, with 10 bases aligning to TRBD2. V dropped 7 bases and J dropped 4; count of bases not matched to a gene: 8. Germline CDR1 reads SQVTM; CDR2 reads ANQGSEA. The CDR3 has 14 amino acids. The CDR3 sequence: CSAGESGGADTQYF. The CDR3 DNA sequence: TGCAGCGCGGGAGAGAGCGGGGGGGCAGATACGCAGTATTTT.

With respect to this clone: Additional DNA sequences in this sample encode the identical CDR3. The V and J genes are TRBV19 and TRBJ2-7; D possibly corresponds to TRBD2 (7 bases). The CDR3 spans 16 residues. Trimming cost V 6 bases and J 4 bases, with 22 bases left between them. Looked up from germline, CDR1 is LNHDA and CDR2 is SQIVND (reference sequence). This chain's CDR3 is CASSPGRDGGRYEQYF. The CDR3 bases are TGTGCCAGTAGCCCCGGGCGAGACGGGGGGCGGTACGAGCAGTACTTC. Full variable domain (remainder filled in from reference TRBV19 and TRBJ2-7): DGGITQSPKYLFRKEGQNVTLSCEQNLNHDAMYWYRQDPGQGLRLIYYSQIVNDFQKGDIAEGYSVSREKKESFPLTVTSAQKNPTAFYLCASSPGRDGGRYEQYFGPGTRLTVT.

The CDR3 reads CASSVPMGRNSYEQYF. CDR3 sequence (DNA): TGTGCCAGCAGTGTTCCAATGGGGCGAAACTCCTACGAGCAGTACTTC. The genes are TRBV6-1 and TRBJ2-7; possible D gene TRBD1, 5 bases. Between the trimmed V and J ends, which lost 4 bases and 0 bases, there was a span of 16 bases. The CDR3 is 16 amino acids. Germline CDR1 MNHNS, CDR2 SASEGT.

The chain employs TRBV27 and TRBJ2-2, with 8 positions matching TRBD1. This CDR3 spans 17 amino acids. J lost 0 bases, V lost 6 bases, and 9 bases had no gene match. CDR1 is MNHEY, CDR2 SMNVEV, per germline (reference sequence). The CDR3 here is CASRGVYRGANTGELFF. The CDR3 DNA is TGTGCCAGCAGAGGGGTTTACAGGGGGGCGAACACCGGGGAGCTGTTTTTT.

The CDR3 coding sequence is TGTGCCAGCAGCCAAGAAAACCAAAGGGTTGGCGGGGATAGGTATACGCAGTATTTT. Residues: CASSQENQRVGGDRYTQYF. V is TRBV4-2 and J is TRBJ2-3; TRBD2 is a possible D gene (6 bases). The V gene lost 0 bases and the J gene lost 7 bases, with 26 bases spanning the gap. Germline V gives CDR1 LGHNA, CDR2 YNFKEQ. The length of the CDR3 is 19 residues.

The genes are TRBV7-2 and TRBJ2-3; TRBD1 matches at 9 bases. The CDR3 has 15 amino acids. J lost 2 bases, V lost 5 bases, and 5 bases had no gene match. CDR1 SGHTA and CDR2 FQGNSA come from the germline V gene. The CDR3 protein is CASSPQGANTDTQYF. DNA for the CDR3: TGTGCCAGCAGCCCACAGGGGGCCAACACAGATACGCAGTATTTT.

The count of this clone is one. The chain carries TRBV18 and TRBJ1-3; the D is unclear. Per the germline V gene, CDR1 is KGHSH and CDR2 is LQKENI. The CDR3 length is 15 residues. Trimming removed 3 bases at V and 7 bases at J, with 16 bases between. The chain's CDR3 is CASSPSTVPGNTIYF. The CDR3 DNA reads as TGTGCCAGCTCACCCTCGACCGTCCCGGGGAACACCATATATTTT.

The chain employs TRBV20-1 and TRBJ2-3, with 10 bases matching TRBD2. The CDR3 has 16 residues. J was trimmed by 1 base and V by 3 bases; bases with no gene match: 7. Germline V CDR1 and CDR2: DFQATT, SNEGSKA (reference sequence). For the CDR3, the DNA is TGCAGTGCTAGTGGATCCCTAGCGGGGGGCACAGATACGCAGTATTTT. Translating it yields CSASGSLAGGTDTQYF.

CDR3 nucleotide sequence: TGCGCCAGCAGTGAATTCGGGACAGGGGCCTACAATGAGCAGTTCTTC. Encoded protein: CASSEFGTGAYNEQFF. The chain carries TRBV10-2 and TRBJ2-1; TRBD1 matches 10 bases. Per germline, CDR1 WSHSY and CDR2 SAAADI. CDR3 length: 16 amino acids. The J segment lost 2 bases and the V segment lost 3 bases, leaving 4 bases of the junction unmatched.

The chain joins TRBV30 to TRBJ1-5; a possible D gene is TRBD1 (6 bases). The germline V gene encodes CDR1 GTSNPN and CDR2 SVGIG (reference sequence). The V end was cut by 2 bases, the J end by 5 bases, with 19 bases between. The length of the CDR3 is 16 residues. The CDR3 region is CAWSPLGGHGDQPQHF. The DNA of the CDR3 is TGTGCCTGGAGTCCGCTAGGGGGACACGGAGATCAGCCCCAGCATTTT.

V gene TRBV15 combines with J gene TRBJ2-5, with D perhaps TRBD1 (5 bases). CDR1 and CDR2 from the germline V gene are LNHNV and YYDKDF (reference sequence). The CDR3 length is 15 residues. The V end was cut by 2 bases, the J end by 1 base, with 11 bases between. The CDR3 protein is CATSRHDSLQETQYF. The CDR3 bases are TGTGCCACCAGCAGACATGACAGCCTCCAAGAGACCCAGTACTTC.

This clone has a single count. This chain joins TRBV28 and TRBJ1-1; D is uncertain. This CDR3 region has 16 residues. Trimming took 6 bases from V and 0 from J, leaving 17 bases between them. Germline V gene lookup returns CDR1 MDHEN and CDR2 SYDVKM. The CDR3 sequence: CASSRGKSGMNTEAFF. DNA for the CDR3: TGTGCCAGCAGCCGGGGTAAGTCCGGCATGAACACTGAAGCTTTCTTT.

The chain is built from TRBV21-1 and TRBJ1-2. TRBV21-1 is marked as a pseudogene. The CDR3 loop spans 14 amino acids. CDR3 protein: CASSKRRTNYGYTF. In DNA form, the CDR3 reads TGTGCCAGCAGCAAAAGGCGGACTAACTATGGCTACACCTTC.

This chain connects TRBV5-1 to TRBJ2-1, with 9 positions matching TRBD2. Trimming cost V 0 bases and J 10 bases; bases outside gene matches: 2. Germline V gives CDR1 SGHRS, CDR2 YFSETQ. There are 13 residues in the CDR3. The CDR3 loop is CASSLVRGGEQFF. The CDR3 nucleotides are TGCGCCAGCAGCTTGGTGCGGGGGGGAGAGCAGTTCTTC.

The chain couples TRBV27 to TRBJ2-7; 7 bases map to TRBD1. Germline loops: CDR1 MNHEY, CDR2 SMNVEV (reference sequence). There are 12 residues in the CDR3. J was trimmed by 2 bases and V by 11 bases; bases with no gene match: 6. The CDR3 sequence: CASRTGPYEQYF. The CDR3 bases are TGTGCCTCCCGGACAGGCCCCTACGAGCAGTACTTC.

The chain carries TRBV5-1 and TRBJ2-2; 12 positions agree with TRBD2. J was trimmed by 2 bases and V by 4 bases; bases with no gene match: 3. CDR1 is SGHRS and CDR2 is YFSETQ in the germline V gene. CDR3 length: 16 amino acids. The CDR3 is CASSGGLAGNTGELFF. CDR3 DNA sequence: TGCGCCAGCAGCGGGGGACTAGCGGGTAACACCGGGGAGCTGTTTTTT.

The chain employs TRBV30 and TRBJ1-1; D is perhaps TRBD1 (5 bases). Trimming cost V 5 bases and J 8 bases, with 24 bases left between them. The germline V gene encodes CDR1 GTSNPN and CDR2 SVGIG (reference sequence). This CDR3 comprises 15 residues. The CDR3 DNA reads as TGTGCCTGGGCGACGGCCAGGGCGTCCGGTCCGGAAGCTTTCTTT. Translating it yields CAWATARASGPEAFF.